The rows below give T cell receptor beta chains drawn from one sample of a study of T cell repertoires in cytomegalovirus infection. One entry per CDR3 protein results from TCRdb running MiXCR on the reads. Among 550,000 to 850,000 distinct CDR3 sequences, roughly a third were seen once, and the ten largest hold roughly 18%. These TCRs' antigens remain unknown. Source: cultured PBMCs, taken from culture after CMV antigen stimulation. The receptors derive from a human donor in good health (CMV status not recorded). Some clones in this sample may be carry-over from other donors' samples. The CDR3 runs from the conserved cysteine through the conserved F or W. D genes are given only for firm matches. Size is omitted from some rows. Given values are once, few, many or a class for expanded clones.

d_call j_call v_call clone_size cdr3_aa cdr3_nt
TRBD1 TRBJ2-1 TRBV5-3 - CASSHTKTGPAYNEQFF TGTGCCAGCAGCCACACCAAGACAGGGCCGGCCTACAATGAGCAGTTCTTC
TRBD2 TRBJ2-1 TRBV11-2 - CASSHIFRTSENEQFF TGTGCCAGCAGCCATATCTTCCGGACTAGCGAGAATGAGCAGTTCTTC
TRBD2 TRBJ2-5 TRBV20-1 - CSAASGIWETQYF TGCAGTGCAGCTAGCGGGATTTGGGAGACCCAGTACTTC
TRBD1 TRBJ1-1 TRBV7-2 many CASSTYRGSTEAFF TGTGCCAGCAGCACCTACAGGGGTAGCACTGAAGCTTTCTTT
TRBD2 TRBJ2-7 TRBV7-2 few CASSLIAGGPGEQYF TGTGCCAGCAGCTTAATTGCGGGAGGGCCGGGCGAGCAGTACTTC
- TRBJ2-7 TRBV7-8 many CASSLRLSYEQYF TGTGCCAGCAGCCTACGACTGTCCTACGAGCAGTACTTC
- TRBJ2-2 TRBV7-9 - CASSSKPSGTGELFF TGTGCCAGCAGCTCCAAGCCATCCGGGACCGGGGAGCTGTTTTTT
TRBD2 TRBJ2-1 TRBV11-2 few CASSLEWTSGYSSYNEQFF TGTGCCAGCAGCTTAGAGTGGACTAGCGGTTATAGCTCCTACAATGAGCAGTTCTTC
- TRBJ2-7 TRBV6-1 - CASMGDGPSGEQYF TGTGCCAGCATGGGAGACGGGCCCTCGGGCGAGCAGTACTTC
- TRBJ2-1 TRBV7-9 - CASSYDNSASSYNEQFF TGTGCCAGCAGCTACGACAATAGCGCCAGCTCCTACAATGAGCAGTTCTTC